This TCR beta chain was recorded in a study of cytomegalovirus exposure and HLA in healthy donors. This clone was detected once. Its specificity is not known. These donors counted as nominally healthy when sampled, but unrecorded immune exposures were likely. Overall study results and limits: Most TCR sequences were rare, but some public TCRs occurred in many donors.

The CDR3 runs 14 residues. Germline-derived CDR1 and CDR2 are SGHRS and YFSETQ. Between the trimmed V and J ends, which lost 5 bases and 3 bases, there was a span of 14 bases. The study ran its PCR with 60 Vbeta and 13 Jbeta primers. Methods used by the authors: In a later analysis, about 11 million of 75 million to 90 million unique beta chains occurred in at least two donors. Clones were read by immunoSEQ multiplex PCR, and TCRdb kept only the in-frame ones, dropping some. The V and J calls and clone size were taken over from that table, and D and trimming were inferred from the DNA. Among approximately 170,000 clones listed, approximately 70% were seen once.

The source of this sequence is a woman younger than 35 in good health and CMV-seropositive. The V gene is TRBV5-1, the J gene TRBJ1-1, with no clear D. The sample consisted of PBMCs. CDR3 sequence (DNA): TGCGCCAGCAGTAGAGGGCTCGGGGACACTGAAGCTTTCTTT. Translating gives CASSRGLGDTEAFF.